The source of this T cell receptor beta chain is a study of cytomegalovirus exposure and HLA in healthy donors. At the level of the study: Approximately 85 million unique TCRs from HLA-typed donors were held in an early data release.

In regard to this clone: Its specificity is unknown.

The PCR ran on 60 Vbeta and 13 Jbeta primers. Produced via immunoSEQ multiplex PCR; TCRdb's table is partial and in-frame only. Here the sample table reports around 210,000 clones. Notes on the study in general: CMV serostatus was the sole immune exposure information available.

Germline V gene data show CDR1 as MNHEY and CDR2 as SVGAGI. Losses at the gene ends were 2 bases for V and 5 bases for J; bases not matched to a gene: 11. The CDR3 runs 16 residues. The origin of this receptor is a woman younger than 45 in good health and CMV-seropositive. Sequences were obtained from PBMCs. The V and J genes are TRBV6-5 and TRBJ2-7; TRBD1 matches 8 bases. The CDR3 DNA sequence: TGTGCCAGCAGTTACGGACCGTCGACAGGGGCTAACGAGCAGTACTTC. This gives the protein CASSYGPSTGANEQYF.